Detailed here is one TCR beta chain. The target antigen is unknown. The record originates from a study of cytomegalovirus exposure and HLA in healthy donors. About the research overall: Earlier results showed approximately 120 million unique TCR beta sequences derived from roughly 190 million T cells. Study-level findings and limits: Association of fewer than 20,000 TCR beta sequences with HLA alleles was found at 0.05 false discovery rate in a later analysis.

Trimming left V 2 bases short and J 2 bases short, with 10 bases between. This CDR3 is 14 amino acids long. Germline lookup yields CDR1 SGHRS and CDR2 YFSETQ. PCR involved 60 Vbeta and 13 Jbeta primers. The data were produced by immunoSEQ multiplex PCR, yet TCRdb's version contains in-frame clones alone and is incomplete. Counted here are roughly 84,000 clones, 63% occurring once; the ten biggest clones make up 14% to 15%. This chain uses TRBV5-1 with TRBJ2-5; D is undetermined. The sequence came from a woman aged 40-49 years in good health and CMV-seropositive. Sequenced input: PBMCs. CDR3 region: CASSFLNMQETQYF. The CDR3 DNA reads TGCGCCAGCAGCTTTTTAAACATGCAAGAGACCCAGTACTTC.